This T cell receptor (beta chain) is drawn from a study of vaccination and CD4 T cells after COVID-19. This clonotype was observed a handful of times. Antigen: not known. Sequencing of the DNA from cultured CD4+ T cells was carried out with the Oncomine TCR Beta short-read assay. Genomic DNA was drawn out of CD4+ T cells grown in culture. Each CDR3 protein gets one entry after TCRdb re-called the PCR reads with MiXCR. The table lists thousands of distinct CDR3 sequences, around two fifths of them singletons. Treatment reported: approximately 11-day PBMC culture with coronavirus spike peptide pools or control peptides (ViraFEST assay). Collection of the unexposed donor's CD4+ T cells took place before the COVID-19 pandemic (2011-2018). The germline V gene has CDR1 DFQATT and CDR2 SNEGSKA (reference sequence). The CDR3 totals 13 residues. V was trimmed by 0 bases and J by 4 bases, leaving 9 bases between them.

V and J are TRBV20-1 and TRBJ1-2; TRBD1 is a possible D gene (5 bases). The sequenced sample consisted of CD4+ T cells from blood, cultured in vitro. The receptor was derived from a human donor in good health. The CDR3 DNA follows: TGCAGTGCTAGAGATGTGGGGGGCTATGGCTACACCTTC. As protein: CSARDVGGYGYTF.